This T cell receptor beta chain derives from a study of PD-1 blockade in mismatch repair-deficient tumors. Looking at the study overall: All were previously treated, progressing patients with eleven to twelve mismatch repair-deficient cancer types. Overall study results and limits: Rapid post-treatment expansion, then contraction, generally preceding radiologic response, marked tumor-resident clones.

All patients were mismatch repair deficient, assessed by either PCR or immunohistochemistry. TCR sequencing covered a few patients who responded to pembrolizumab. TCRdb's copy holds only in-frame clones and misses some; the assay was immunoSEQ multiplex PCR. The sample contains some 120,000 clones, around 86% of which appear only once. This clone is a singleton in its sample. Its antigen is not known. This CDR3 contains 15 residues. This sequence originates from an adult with mismatch repair-deficient cancer. The chain is built from TRBV21-1 and TRBJ2-1; the table's D call TRBD2 went unverified against the DNA. TRBV21-1 is assigned pseudogene status. The starting material was peripheral blood, obtained 44 weeks after starting pembrolizumab. The CDR3 DNA reads TGTGCCAGCAGCAAGCCTAGCGGGATCGACAATGAGCAGTTCTTC. Protein product: CASSKPSGIDNEQFF.